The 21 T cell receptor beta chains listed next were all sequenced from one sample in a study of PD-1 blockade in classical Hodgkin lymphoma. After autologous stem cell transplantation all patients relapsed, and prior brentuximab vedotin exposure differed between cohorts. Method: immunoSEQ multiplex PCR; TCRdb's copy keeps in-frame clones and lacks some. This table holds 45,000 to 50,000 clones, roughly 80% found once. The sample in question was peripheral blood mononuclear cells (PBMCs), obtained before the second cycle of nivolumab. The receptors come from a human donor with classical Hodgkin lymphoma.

In DNA, the CDR3 is TGTGCCAGCAGCAAAAGAGGAGAGTCTGGAAACACCATATATTTT. Protein sequence: CASSKRGESGNTIYF. V and J are TRBV7-9 and TRBJ1-3; D not certain. Trimming shortened V by 5 bases and J by 1 base, and 12 bases separated the two germline ends. The CDR3 extends over 15 amino acids. Germline V CDR1 and CDR2: SEHNR, FQNEAQ (reference sequence).

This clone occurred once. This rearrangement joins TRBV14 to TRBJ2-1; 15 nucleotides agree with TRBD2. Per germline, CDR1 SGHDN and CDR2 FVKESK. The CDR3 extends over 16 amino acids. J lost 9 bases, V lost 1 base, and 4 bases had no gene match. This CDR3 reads CASSQGTSGGAIEQFF. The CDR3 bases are TGTGCCAGCAGCCAAGGGACTAGCGGGGGGGCCATTGAGCAGTTCTTC.

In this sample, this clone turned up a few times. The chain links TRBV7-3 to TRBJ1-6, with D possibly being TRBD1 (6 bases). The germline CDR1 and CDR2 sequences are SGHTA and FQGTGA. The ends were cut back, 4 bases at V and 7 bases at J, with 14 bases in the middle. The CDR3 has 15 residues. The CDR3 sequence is CASSWGSGGNSPLHF. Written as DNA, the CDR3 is TGTGCCAGCAGCTGGGGTTCTGGGGGCAATTCACCCCTCCACTTT.

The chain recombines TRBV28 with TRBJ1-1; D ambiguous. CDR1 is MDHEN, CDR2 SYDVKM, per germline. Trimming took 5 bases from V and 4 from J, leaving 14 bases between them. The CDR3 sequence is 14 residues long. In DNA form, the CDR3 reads TGTGCCAGCAGTCCGCACGTGGTGGGCACTGAAGCTTTCTTT. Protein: CASSPHVVGTEAFF. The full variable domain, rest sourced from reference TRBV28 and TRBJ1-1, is DVKVTQSSRYLVKRTGEKVFLECVQDMDHENMFWYRQDPGLGLRLIYFSYDVKMKEKGDIPEGYSVSREKKERFSLILESASTNQTSMYLCASSPHVVGTEAFFGQGTRLTVV.

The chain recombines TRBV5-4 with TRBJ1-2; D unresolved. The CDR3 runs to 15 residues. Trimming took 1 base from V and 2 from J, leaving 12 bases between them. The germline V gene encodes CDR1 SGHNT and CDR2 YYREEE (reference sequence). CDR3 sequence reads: CASSLRAGVNYGYTF. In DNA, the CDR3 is TGTGCCAGCAGCTTGCGAGCGGGCGTGAACTATGGCTACACCTTC.

CDR3 in DNA: TGCAGCGTGACCACAGGGTCTGGGGCCAACGTCCTGACTTTC. It encodes CSVTTGSGANVLTF. The V gene is TRBV29-1, the J gene TRBJ2-6; D possibly corresponds to TRBD1 (6 bases). Per germline, CDR1 SQVTM and CDR2 ANQGSEA. CDR3 size: 14 residues. Trimming cost V 6 bases and J 1 base, with 10 bases left between them.

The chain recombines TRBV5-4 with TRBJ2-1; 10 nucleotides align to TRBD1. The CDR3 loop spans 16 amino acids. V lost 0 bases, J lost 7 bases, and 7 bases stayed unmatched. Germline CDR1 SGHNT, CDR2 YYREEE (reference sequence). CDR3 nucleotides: TGTGCCAGCAGCTTGGGGGGACAGGGGAGCGGGAATGAGCAGTTCTTC. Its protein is CASSLGGQGSGNEQFF.

CDR3 amino acids: CASSLGGYGTEAFF. The CDR3 DNA is TGTGCCAGCAGCTTAGGCGGGTATGGCACTGAAGCTTTCTTT. The V call is TRBV7-9, the J call TRBJ1-1; no definite D call. Trimming pared 1 base from V and 4 bases from J, leaving 10 bases between. CDR3 length: 14 residues. Germline CDR1 reads SEHNR; CDR2 reads FQNEAQ (reference sequence).

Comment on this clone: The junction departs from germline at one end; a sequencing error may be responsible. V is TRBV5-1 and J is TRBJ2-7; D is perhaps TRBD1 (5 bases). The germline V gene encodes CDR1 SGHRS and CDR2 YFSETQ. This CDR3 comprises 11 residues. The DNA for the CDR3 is TGCGCCAGCAGCTTGGATGCAGGGTGGAACTTC. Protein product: CASSLDAGWNF. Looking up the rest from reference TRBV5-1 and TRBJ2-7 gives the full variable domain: KAGVTQTPRYLIKTRGQQVTLSCSPISGHRSVSWYQQTPGQGLQFLFEYFSETQRNKGNFPGRFSGRQFSNSRSEMNVSTLELGDSALYLCASSLDAGWNFGPGTRLTVT.

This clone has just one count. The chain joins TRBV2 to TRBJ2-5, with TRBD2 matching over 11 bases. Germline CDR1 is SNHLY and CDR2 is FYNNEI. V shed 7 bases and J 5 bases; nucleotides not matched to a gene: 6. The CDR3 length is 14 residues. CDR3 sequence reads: CASTLLAGVETQYF. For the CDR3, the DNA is TGTGCCAGCACCTTACTAGCGGGGGTTGAGACCCAGTACTTC.

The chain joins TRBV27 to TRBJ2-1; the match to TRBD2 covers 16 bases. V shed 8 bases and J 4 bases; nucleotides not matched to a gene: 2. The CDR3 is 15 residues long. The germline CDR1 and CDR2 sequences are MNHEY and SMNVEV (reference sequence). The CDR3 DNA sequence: TGTGCCAGCGGGACTAGCGGGAGGGGGTACAATGAGCAGTTCTTC. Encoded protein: CASGTSGRGYNEQFF.

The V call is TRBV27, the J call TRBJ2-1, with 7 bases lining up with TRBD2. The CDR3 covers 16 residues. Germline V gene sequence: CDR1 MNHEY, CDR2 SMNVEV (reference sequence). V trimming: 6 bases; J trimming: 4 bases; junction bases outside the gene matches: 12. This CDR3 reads CASSPGRGEKYNEQFF. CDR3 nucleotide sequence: TGTGCCAGCAGCCCGGGGAGGGGCGAAAAATACAATGAGCAGTTCTTC.

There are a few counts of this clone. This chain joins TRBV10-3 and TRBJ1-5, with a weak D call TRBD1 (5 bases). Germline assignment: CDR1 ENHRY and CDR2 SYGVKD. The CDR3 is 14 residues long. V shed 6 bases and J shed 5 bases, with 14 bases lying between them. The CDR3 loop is CAISPGRQDQPQHF. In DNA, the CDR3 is TGTGCCATCAGCCCGGGACGCCAGGATCAGCCCCAGCATTTT.

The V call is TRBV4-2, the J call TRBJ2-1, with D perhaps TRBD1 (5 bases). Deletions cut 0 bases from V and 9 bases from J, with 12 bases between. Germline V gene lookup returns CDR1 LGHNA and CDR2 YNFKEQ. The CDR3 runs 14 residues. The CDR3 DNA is TGTGCCAGCAGCCAAGATACAGGTCGAGGTGAGCAGTTCTTC. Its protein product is CASSQDTGRGEQFF.

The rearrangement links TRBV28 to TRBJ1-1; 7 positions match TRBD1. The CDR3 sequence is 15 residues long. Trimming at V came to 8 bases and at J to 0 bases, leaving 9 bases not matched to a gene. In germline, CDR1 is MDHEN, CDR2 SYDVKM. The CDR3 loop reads CASLRQGLMNTEAFF. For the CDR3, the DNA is TGTGCCAGCCTCAGACAGGGCCTGATGAACACTGAAGCTTTCTTT.

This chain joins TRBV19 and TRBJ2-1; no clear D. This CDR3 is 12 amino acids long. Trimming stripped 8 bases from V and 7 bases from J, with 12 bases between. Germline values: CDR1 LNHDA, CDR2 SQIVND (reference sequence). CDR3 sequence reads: CASSPFGNEQFF. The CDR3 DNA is TGTGCCAGTTCCCCCTTCGGGAATGAGCAGTTCTTC.

Here the CDR3 DNA reads TGTGCCAGCAGCAGTTGGACAGGGTCCTTCGGTGAAGCTTTCTTT. Protein product: CASSSWTGSFGEAFF. The genes are TRBV7-2 and TRBJ1-1; the match to TRBD1 covers 8 bases. CDR1 and CDR2 (germline): SGHTA, FQGNSA. The trim removed 5 bases at V and 7 bases at J, leaving 12 bases unmatched. The CDR3 sequence is 15 residues long.

The CDR3 DNA follows: TGCGCCAGCAGCCCGAACGTGGGGGCTGACTATGGCTACACCTTC. This translates into CASSPNVGADYGYTF. The gene calls are TRBV4-3 and TRBJ1-2; weak D call: TRBD1 (6 bases). In germline, CDR1 is LGHNA, CDR2 YSLEER. V lost 4 bases and J lost 3, with 15 bases in between. The CDR3 is made up of 15 amino acids.

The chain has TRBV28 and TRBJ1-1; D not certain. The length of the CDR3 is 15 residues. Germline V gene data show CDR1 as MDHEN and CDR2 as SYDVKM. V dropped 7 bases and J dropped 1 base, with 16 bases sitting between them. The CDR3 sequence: CASNTLTRPNTEAFF. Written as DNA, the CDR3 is TGTGCCAGCAATACCCTCACCCGGCCGAACACTGAAGCTTTCTTT.

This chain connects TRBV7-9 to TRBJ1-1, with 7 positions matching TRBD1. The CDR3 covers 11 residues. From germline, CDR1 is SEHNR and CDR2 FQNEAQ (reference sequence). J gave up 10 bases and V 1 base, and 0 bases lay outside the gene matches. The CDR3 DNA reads TGTGCCAGCAGCTTAGGACAGGGAGCTTTCTTT. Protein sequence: CASSLGQGAFF.

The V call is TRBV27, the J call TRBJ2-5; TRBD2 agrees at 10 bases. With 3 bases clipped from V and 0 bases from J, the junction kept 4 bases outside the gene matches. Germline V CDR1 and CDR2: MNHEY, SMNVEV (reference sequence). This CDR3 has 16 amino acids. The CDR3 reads CASSFLAGGDQETQYF. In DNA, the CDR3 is TGTGCCAGCAGTTTCTTAGCGGGGGGCGACCAAGAGACCCAGTACTTC.